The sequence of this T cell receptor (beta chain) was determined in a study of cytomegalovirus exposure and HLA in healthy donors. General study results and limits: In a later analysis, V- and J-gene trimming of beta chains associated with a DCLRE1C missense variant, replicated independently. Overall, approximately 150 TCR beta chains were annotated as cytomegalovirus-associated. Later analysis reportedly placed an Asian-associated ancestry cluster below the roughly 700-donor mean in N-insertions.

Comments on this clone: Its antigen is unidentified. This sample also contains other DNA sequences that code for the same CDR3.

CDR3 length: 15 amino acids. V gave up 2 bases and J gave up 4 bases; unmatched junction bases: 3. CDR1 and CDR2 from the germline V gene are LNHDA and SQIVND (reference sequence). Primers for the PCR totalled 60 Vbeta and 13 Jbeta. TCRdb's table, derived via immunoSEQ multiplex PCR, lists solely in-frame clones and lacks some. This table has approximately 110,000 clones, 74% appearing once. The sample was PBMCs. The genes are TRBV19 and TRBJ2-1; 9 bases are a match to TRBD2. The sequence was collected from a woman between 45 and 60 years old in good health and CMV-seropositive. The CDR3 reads CASSISSGGYNEQFF. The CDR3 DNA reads TGTGCCAGTAGTATATCCAGCGGGGGGTACAATGAGCAGTTCTTC. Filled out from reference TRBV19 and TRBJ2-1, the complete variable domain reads DGGITQSPKYLFRKEGQNVTLSCEQNLNHDAMYWYRQDPGQGLRLIYYSQIVNDFQKGDIAEGYSVSREKKESFPLTVTSAQKNPTAFYLCASSISSGGYNEQFFGPGTRLTVL.